This TCR beta chain was retrieved from a study of shared clonotypes between healthy human individuals. Whole-study findings and limits: The study found lower generation probabilities in non-shared clonotypes than in those shared by all four donors. Shared clonotypes: approximately 5% naive CD4, around 3.5% naive CD8, less than 2.5% memory CD4, around 0.4% memory CD8.

Notes on this clone: The antigen is not known.

Assay runs were performed at deep level. Authors' analysis steps: Filtering differed since immunoSEQ provided only junctions, with no quality scores. Assay used: immunoSEQ multiplex PCR; TCRdb lists only in-frame clones, some missing. For V, J and clone size, that table is used; D and trimming come from the DNA. Here the sample spans fewer than 1.8 million clones, approximately 98.5% being singletons. The CDR3 loop spans 16 amino acids. V dropped 6 bases and J dropped 2; count of bases not matched to a gene: 7. Germline CDR1 reads SNHLY; CDR2 reads FYNNEI. The sequenced sample was naive CD4+ T cells sorted from blood. Subset reported: CD45RA+ positively selected. This chain uses TRBV2 with TRBJ2-3, with 11 nucleotides matching TRBD2. The receptor was isolated from a man aged 25-40 years in good health. In DNA form, the CDR3 reads TGTGCCAGCAGAATAGGGACTAGCGGATACACAGATACGCAGTATTTT. Protein product: CASRIGTSGYTDTQYF. The full variable domain, with the rest looked up from reference TRBV2 and TRBJ2-3, is EPEVTQTPSHQVTQMGQEVILRCVPISNHLYFYWYRQILGQKVEFLVSFYNNEISEKSEIFDDQFSVERPDGSNFTLKIRSTKLEDSAMYFCASRIGTSGYTDTQYFGPGTRLTVL.